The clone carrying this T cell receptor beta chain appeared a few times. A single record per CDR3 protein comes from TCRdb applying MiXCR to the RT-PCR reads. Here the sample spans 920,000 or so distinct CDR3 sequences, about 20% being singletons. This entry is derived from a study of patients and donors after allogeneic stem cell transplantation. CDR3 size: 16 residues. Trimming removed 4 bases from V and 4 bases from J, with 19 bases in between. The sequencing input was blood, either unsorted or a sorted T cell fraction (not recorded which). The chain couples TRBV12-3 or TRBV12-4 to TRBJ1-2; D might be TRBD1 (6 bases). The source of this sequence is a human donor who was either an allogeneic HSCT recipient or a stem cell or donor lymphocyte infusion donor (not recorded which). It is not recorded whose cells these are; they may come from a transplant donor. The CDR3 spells CASSSPGRGQGYGYTF. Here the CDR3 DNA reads TGTGCCAGCAGTTCCCCCGGCCGGGGGCAGGGCTATGGCTACACCTTC.